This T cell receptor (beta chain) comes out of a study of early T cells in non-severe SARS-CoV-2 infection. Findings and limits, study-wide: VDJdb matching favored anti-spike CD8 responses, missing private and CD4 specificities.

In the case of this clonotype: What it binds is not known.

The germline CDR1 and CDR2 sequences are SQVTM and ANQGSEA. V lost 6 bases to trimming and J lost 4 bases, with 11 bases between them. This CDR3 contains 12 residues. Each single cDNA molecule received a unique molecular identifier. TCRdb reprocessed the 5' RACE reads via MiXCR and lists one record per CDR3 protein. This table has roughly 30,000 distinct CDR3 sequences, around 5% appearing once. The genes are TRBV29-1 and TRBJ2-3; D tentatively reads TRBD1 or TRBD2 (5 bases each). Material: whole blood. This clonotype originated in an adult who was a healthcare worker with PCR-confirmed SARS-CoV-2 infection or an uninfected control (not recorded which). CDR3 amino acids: CSVQRGADTQYF. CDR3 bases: TGCAGCGTACAGAGGGGTGCAGATACGCAGTATTTT.